This TCR beta chain stems from a study of blood T cell repertoires in COVID-19. Study background: Researchers got acute and convalescent COVID-19 samples from the United States, Italy and Spain. In each case, the material was cDNA or gDNA derived from T cells, B-cell-depleted T cells, or PBMCs.

The germline V gene encodes CDR1 MNHEY and CDR2 SMNVEV (reference sequence). The CDR3 covers 14 residues. With 5 bases clipped from V and 0 bases from J, the junction kept 1 base outside the gene matches. Per the original data handling: Estimated nucleated cell counts came from reference gene primer amplification. The table came from immunoSEQ multiplex PCR; TCRdb's copy has only in-frame clones and leaves some out. V and J calls plus clone size are reproduced from that table; the DNA served to infer D and trimming. The sample carries some 85,000 clones, 70% to 80% recorded once. The sequence derives from a human donor in a cohort sampled during active COVID-19. The sample taken for sequencing was peripheral blood. V gene TRBV27 combines with J gene TRBJ2-3; TRBD2 aligns across 8 bases. CDR3 loop: CASSPSGSTDTQYF. The CDR3 bases are TGTGCCAGCAGTCCTAGCGGGAGCACAGATACGCAGTATTTT.